This entry lists 3 T cell receptor beta chains sequenced from one sample in a study of CD8+ T cells in alopecia areata. Extracted RNA was reverse transcribed into cDNA, the sequencing template. Data came from immunoSEQ multiplex PCR; TCRdb stores just in-frame clones and leaves some out. The sample yields 210,000 or so clones, approximately 70% seen once. Noted treatment: oral pan-JAK inhibitor, 5-10 mg twice daily. Sample: CD4+ T cells sorted from blood, taken at week 44, from a patient treated with tofacitinib. The receptors were gathered from a human donor with alopecia areata.

The DNA of the CDR3 is TGTGCCAGCAGCCCTCGGGGGGGGAACACCGGGGAGCTGTTTTTT. Translated, it gives CASSPRGGNTGELFF. This chain joins TRBV6-5 and TRBJ2-2, with TRBD2 matching 8 bases. This CDR3 is 15 amino acids long. Trimming cost V 6 bases and J 1 base; bases outside gene matches: 4. From germline, CDR1 is MNHEY and CDR2 SVGAGI.

This clone has a handful of counts. This chain uses TRBV14 with TRBJ2-7; unclear D gene. This CDR3 has 14 amino acids. V was shortened by 4 bases and J by 4 bases, with 14 bases between the two germline ends. The germline V gene encodes CDR1 SGHDN and CDR2 FVKESK. CDR3 sequence: CASSPGHGSYEQYF. The CDR3 coding sequence is TGTGCCAGCAGCCCAGGTCACGGGTCGTACGAGCAGTACTTC.

The chain joins TRBV19 to TRBJ1-2, with 8 bases lining up with TRBD1. With 7 bases clipped from V and 5 bases from J, the junction kept 12 bases outside the gene matches. Germline-derived CDR1 and CDR2 are LNHDA and SQIVND (reference sequence). The CDR3 covers 15 residues. The CDR3 reads CASNADRGRPYGYTF. The CDR3 DNA reads TGTGCCAGTAACGCCGACAGGGGAAGACCTTATGGCTACACCTTC.